Shown below are 26 T cell receptor beta chains from a single sample sequenced in a study of T cells after yellow fever vaccination. TCRdb processed the 5' RACE reads anew with MiXCR; each CDR3 protein has one entry. The table shows 300,000 or so distinct CDR3 sequences, with roughly 4% occurring only once. The sample was PBMCs, taken 5 days after the yellow fever booster vaccination. These receptors were taken from a man younger than 35 who received the YFV17D yellow fever vaccine.

This clonotype showed up many times. The chain employs TRBV5-1 and TRBJ1-1, with TRBD1 as a possible D gene (5 bases). V lost 3 bases, J lost 14 bases, and 17 bases lay in between. Germline lookup yields CDR1 SGHRS and CDR2 YFSETQ. The length of the CDR3 is 12 residues. CDR3 sequence: CASSYPGPSVFF. In DNA form, the CDR3 reads TGCGCCAGCAGCTACCCGGGACCGAGCGTATTCTTT.

This clonotype appeared many times. The V gene is TRBV20-1, the J gene TRBJ1-1; TRBD1 agrees at 7 bases. CDR1 DFQATT and CDR2 SNEGSKA come from the germline V gene (reference sequence). The CDR3 length is 16 residues. After removal of 0 bases from V and 5 bases from J, the junction contained 12 bases not matched to a gene. The CDR3 sequence: CSARDQRLRGRTEAFF. In nucleotides, the CDR3 is TGCAGTGCTAGAGATCAGAGATTAAGGGGGCGGACTGAAGCTTTCTTT.

This chain connects TRBV7-3 to TRBJ2-1; no clear D gene. The CDR3 is 15 residues long. The V end was cut by 1 base, the J end by 1 base, with 8 bases between. Germline V gives CDR1 SGHTA, CDR2 FQGTGA. The DNA of the CDR3 is TGTGCCAGCAGCTTAAATGGTGGTTCCTACAATGAGCAGTTCTTC. It translates to CASSLNGGSYNEQFF.

There are many counts of this clonotype. The rearrangement joins TRBV4-3 to TRBJ2-1, with D possibly TRBD1 on 6 matching bases. Germline loops: CDR1 LGHNA, CDR2 YSLEER. The V end lost 6 bases, the J end lost 0 bases, and 12 bases lay between the germline ends. This CDR3 spans 15 amino acids. The CDR3 protein is CASSSDRSSYNEQFF. CDR3 coding DNA: TGCGCCAGCAGTTCCGACAGGAGCTCCTACAATGAGCAGTTCTTC.

The chain carries TRBV7-2 and TRBJ2-2, with D maybe TRBD2 (5 bases). With 4 bases removed from V and 1 base from J, the gap between germline ends came to 13 bases. In germline, CDR1 is SGHTA, CDR2 FQGNSA. The CDR3 totals 16 residues. CDR3 residues: CASSSLRRENTGELFF. Written as DNA, the CDR3 is TGTGCCAGCAGCTCCCTTAGACGGGAGAACACCGGGGAGCTGTTTTTT.

This clonotype was observed a few times. The chain has TRBV30 and TRBJ2-5, with D possibly being TRBD2 (6 bases). Trimming took 5 bases from V and 7 from J, leaving 17 bases between them. The CDR3 is 13 amino acids. Germline V CDR1 and CDR2: GTSNPN, SVGIG (reference sequence). The CDR3 DNA is TGTGCCTGGGGGGACTCCCACCCGGGGACCCAGTACTTC. Its translation: CAWGDSHPGTQYF.

This clonotype was counted a few times. The V and J genes are TRBV9 and TRBJ2-3, with a weak D call TRBD2 (5 bases). CDR3 length: 18 amino acids. Germline values: CDR1 SGDLS, CDR2 YYNGEE. The ends were cut back, 0 bases at V and 1 base at J, with 18 bases in the middle. For the CDR3, the DNA is TGTGCCAGCAGCGTAGGACCCCTGGGGAGCGGAGGCACAGATACGCAGTATTTT. This translates into CASSVGPLGSGGTDTQYF.

Only a few counts were recorded for this clonotype. The V gene is TRBV7-2, the J gene TRBJ2-5; 9 bases are a match to TRBD1. Per germline, CDR1 SGHTA and CDR2 FQGNSA. Trimming removed 5 bases from V and 3 bases from J; junction bases left unmatched: 7. CDR3 length: 15 amino acids. The DNA of the CDR3 is TGTGCCAGCAGCCAGGGACAGGGTCTGAAAGAGACCCAGTACTTC. This encodes CASSQGQGLKETQYF.

This clonotype was observed a few times. The genes are TRBV3-1 and TRBJ2-3, with 8 bases fitting TRBD1. CDR1 and CDR2 from the germline V gene are LGHDT and YNNKEL (reference sequence). Losses at the gene ends were 4 bases for V and 9 bases for J; bases not matched to a gene: 18. The CDR3 consists of 17 residues. CDR3 nucleotides: TGTGCCAGCAGCCCTCGGACAGGGCGTGCCCTAAGGGCCACGCAGTATTTT. Translating it yields CASSPRTGRALRATQYF.

V usage is TRBV9 and J usage is TRBJ2-3, with 10 bases fitting TRBD2. Germline CDR1 is SGDLS and CDR2 is YYNGEE. The V and J ends lost 0 bases and 4 bases, in that order; junction bases with no gene match: 5. The CDR3 consists of 16 residues. The CDR3 reads CASSVGSGGEADTQYF. The CDR3 nucleotides are TGTGCCAGCAGCGTAGGAAGCGGGGGGGAAGCAGATACGCAGTATTTT.

The chain links TRBV27 to TRBJ1-5; D gene ambiguous. CDR1 and CDR2 (germline): MNHEY, SMNVEV (reference sequence). The germline V and J ends were trimmed by 5 bases and 3 bases, with 14 bases remaining between them. The CDR3 is made up of 15 amino acids. This CDR3 reads CASSARTDPNQPQHF. The CDR3 DNA is TGTGCCAGCAGTGCCCGGACGGACCCCAATCAGCCCCAGCATTTT.

This clonotype has a handful of counts. The chain carries TRBV20-1 and TRBJ1-6, with 9 positions matching TRBD1. V lost 6 bases to trimming and J lost 9 bases; unmatched junction nucleotides: 9. The CDR3 consists of 14 residues. Germline values: CDR1 DFQATT, CDR2 SNEGSKA (reference sequence). CDR3 nucleotide sequence: TGCAGTGCCCACCCTACGACAGGGGGTTCACCCCTCCACTTT. Its protein is CSAHPTTGGSPLHF.

This chain uses TRBV6-5 with TRBJ1-4; D gene uncertain. V lost 0 bases and J lost 6, with 11 bases in between. Germline V gene sequence: CDR1 MNHEY, CDR2 SVGAGI. This CDR3 is built from 15 residues. For the CDR3, the DNA is TGTGCCAGCAGTTACTCGGGAGGGTTGTATGAAAAACTGTTTTTT. Translated, it gives CASSYSGGLYEKLFF.

This clonotype was detected a few times. The chain combines TRBV6-1 with TRBJ1-1; D gene unclear. Trimming pared 6 bases from V and 6 bases from J, leaving 17 bases between. This CDR3 has 14 amino acids. Germline V gene sequence: CDR1 MNHNS, CDR2 SASEGT. CDR3 DNA sequence: TGTGCCAGCAGGAATTGGGTTTATTCCCCTGAAGCTTTCTTT. Protein sequence: CASRNWVYSPEAFF.

This clonotype showed up just a few times. The chain uses TRBV4-1 and TRBJ1-1, with a weak D call TRBD1 (6 bases). Germline CDR1 reads MGHRA; CDR2 reads YSYEKL. V shed 0 bases and J shed 6 bases, with 23 bases lying between them. The CDR3 loop spans 18 amino acids. CDR3 amino acids: CASSQDLGTQHRGAEAFF. The CDR3 DNA reads as TGCGCCAGCAGCCAAGATTTGGGGACACAGCATAGGGGGGCTGAAGCTTTCTTT.

The J gene is TRBJ2-3, the V gene TRBV18; D unclear. V was clipped by 1 base and J by 0 bases, with 5 bases between them. The germline V gene has CDR1 KGHSH and CDR2 LQKENI. The CDR3 runs to 14 residues. The CDR3 nucleotides read TGTGCCAGCTCACCACTCCAGAGCACAGATACGCAGTATTTT. Translated: CASSPLQSTDTQYF.

This clonotype has just a few counts. The V and J genes are TRBV20-1 and TRBJ2-2; 10 bases fit TRBD2. This CDR3 has 16 amino acids. Germline loops: CDR1 DFQATT, CDR2 SNEGSKA (reference sequence). J gave up 1 base and V 3 bases, and 5 bases lay outside the gene matches. The DNA of the CDR3 is TGCAGTGCTAGCCTAGCGGGGGATCTGAACACCGGGGAGCTGTTTTTT. It encodes CSASLAGDLNTGELFF.

The sample holds a few counts of this clonotype. The chain uses TRBV14 and TRBJ2-7, with 9 positions matching TRBD2. This CDR3 has 17 amino acids. V was clipped by 3 bases and J by 4 bases; unmatched bases: 13. Germline V CDR1 and CDR2: SGHDN, FVKESK. The CDR3 is CASSHPTSSGVTYEQYF. DNA for the CDR3: TGTGCCAGCAGCCACCCGACATCTAGCGGGGTGACGTACGAGCAGTACTTC.

The CDR3: CASSEYDRALSSYNEQFF. The CDR3 DNA reads as TGTGCCAGCAGTGAATATGACAGGGCCTTAAGCTCCTACAATGAGCAGTTCTTC. The chain joins TRBV25-1 to TRBJ2-1; 7 bases align to TRBD1. CDR1 is MGHDK and CDR2 is SYGVNS in the germline V gene. V dropped 0 bases and J dropped 0; count of bases not matched to a gene: 8. The CDR3 loop spans 18 amino acids.

V and J are TRBV29-1 and TRBJ1-1; the D is unclear. V shed 4 bases and J shed 3 bases, with 9 bases lying between them. Per germline, CDR1 SQVTM and CDR2 ANQGSEA. The CDR3 is made up of 12 amino acids. CDR3 sequence (DNA): TGCAGCGTTGTATGGGGATACACTGAAGCTTTCTTT. Its translation is CSVVWGYTEAFF.

The CDR3, as DNA: TGTGCCAGCAGTCCCCTCGCCGTCGAGCACCCAACCTACGAGCAGTACGTC. Protein: CASSPLAVEHPTYEQYV. This chain joins TRBV6-2 or TRBV6-3 and TRBJ2-7; no firm D call. Germline V gene data show CDR1 as MNHEY and CDR2 as SVGEGT. With 5 bases removed from V and 2 bases from J, the gap between germline ends came to 22 bases. CDR3 length equals 17 residues.

This clonotype has a count of ten or more. The J gene is TRBJ2-4, the V gene TRBV20-1, with TRBD2 matching over 7 bases. Germline V gives CDR1 DFQATT, CDR2 SNEGSKA (reference sequence). The CDR3 consists of 14 residues. The junction had 7 bases not matched to a gene; V was cut back by 1 base and J by 7 bases. The CDR3 nucleotides read TGCAGTGCTAGAGTTCGAGGGAGGGAGAACATTCAGTACTTC. This sequence encodes CSARVRGRENIQYF.

Many counts were recorded for this clonotype. The chain couples TRBV7-3 to TRBJ2-1; 7 positions match TRBD2. Germline trimming cut 5 bases from V and 4 bases from J; bases unmatched to any gene: 11. CDR3 length: 16 amino acids. The germline V gene encodes CDR1 SGHTA and CDR2 FQGTGA. CDR3 in amino acids: CASSAYAGVRYNEQFF. CDR3 nucleotides: TGTGCCAGCAGCGCGTATGCGGGGGTCCGGTACAATGAGCAGTTCTTC.

This clonotype has at least ten counts. J is TRBJ1-1 and V is TRBV20-1, with D tentatively TRBD1 (6 bases). The V gene lost 6 bases and the J gene lost 2 bases, with 13 bases spanning the gap. Germline V lookup: CDR1 DFQATT, CDR2 SNEGSKA (reference sequence). The CDR3 contains 13 residues. CDR3 protein: CSALQGFNTEAFF. The CDR3 DNA is TGCAGTGCGTTACAGGGTTTTAACACTGAAGCTTTCTTT.

This clonotype has ten or more counts. The chain recombines TRBV7-8 with TRBJ2-5; D might be TRBD2 (6 bases). This CDR3 comprises 14 residues. The germline CDR1 and CDR2 sequences are SGHVS and FQNEAQ. Deletions cut 1 base from V and 0 bases from J, with 6 bases between. The CDR3, as DNA: TGTGCCAGCAGCTTAGGCGGGGACCAAGAGACCCAGTACTTC. It yields the protein CASSLGGDQETQYF.

The sample holds many counts of this clonotype. V is TRBV7-2 and J is TRBJ1-1, with 8 nucleotides matching TRBD1. Germline loops: CDR1 SGHTA, CDR2 FQGNSA. Losses at the gene ends were 6 bases for V and 6 bases for J; bases not matched to a gene: 12. The CDR3 runs to 15 residues. CDR3 in amino acids: CASSQLGQGGAEAFF. The CDR3 DNA sequence: TGTGCCAGCAGTCAGTTAGGACAGGGTGGAGCTGAAGCTTTCTTT.